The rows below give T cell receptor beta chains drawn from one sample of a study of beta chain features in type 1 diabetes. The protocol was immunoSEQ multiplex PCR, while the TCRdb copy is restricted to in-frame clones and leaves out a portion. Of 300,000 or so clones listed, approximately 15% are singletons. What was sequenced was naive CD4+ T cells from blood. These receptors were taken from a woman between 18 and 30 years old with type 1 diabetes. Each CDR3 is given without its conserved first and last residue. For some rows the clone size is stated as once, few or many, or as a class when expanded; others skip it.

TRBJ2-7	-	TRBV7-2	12	ASSSVAGAGEQY
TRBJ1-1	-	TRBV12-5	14	ASGLVLDSQTREAF
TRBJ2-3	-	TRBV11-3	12	ASSLGGSADTQY
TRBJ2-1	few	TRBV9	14	ASSRTSGNSYNEQF
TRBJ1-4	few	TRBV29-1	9	SVGGSEKLF
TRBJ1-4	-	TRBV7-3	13	ASSQTGTGSEKLF
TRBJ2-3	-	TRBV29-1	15	SVVRQFGSAGSDTQY
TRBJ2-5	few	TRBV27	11	ASRHGKGETQY
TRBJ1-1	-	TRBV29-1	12	SVARQGGSAEAF
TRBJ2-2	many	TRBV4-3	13	ASSQGDRYTGELF
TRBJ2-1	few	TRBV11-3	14	ASSPHGTIRDNEQF
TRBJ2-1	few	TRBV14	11	ASSQVVGAEQF
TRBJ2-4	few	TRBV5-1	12	ASSLSQGMNIQY
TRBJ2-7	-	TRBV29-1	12	SVVPGQGIYEQY
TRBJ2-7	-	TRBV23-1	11	ASSRDRVYEQY
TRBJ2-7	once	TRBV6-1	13	ASSAPGQGSYEQY
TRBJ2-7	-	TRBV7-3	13	ASSLAGGSSYEQY
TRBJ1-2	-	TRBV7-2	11	ASSFRGDYGYT
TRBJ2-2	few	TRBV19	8	ASSGWELF
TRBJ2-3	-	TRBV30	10	AWNSGLDTQY
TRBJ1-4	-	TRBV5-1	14	ASSLGGQAGNEKLF
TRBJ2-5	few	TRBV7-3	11	ASSFDRGQTQY
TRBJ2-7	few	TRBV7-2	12	ASSFWTGNYEQY
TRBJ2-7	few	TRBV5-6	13	ASSWTGQGSYEQY
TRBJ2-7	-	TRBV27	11	ASSLIPNSEQY
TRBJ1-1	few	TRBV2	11	ASSRNSGTEAF
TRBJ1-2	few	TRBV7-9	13	ASSLGGQPIYGYT
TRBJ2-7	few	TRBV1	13	TSSQDHRGTYEQY
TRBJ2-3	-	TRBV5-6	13	ASSLEGTGSDTQY
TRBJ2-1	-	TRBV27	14	ASSLPRGRRGDEQF
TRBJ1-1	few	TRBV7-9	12	ASSFQGSGSEAF
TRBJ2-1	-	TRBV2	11	ASSGVVIAEQF
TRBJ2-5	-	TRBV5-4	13	ASSLVLGTGETQY